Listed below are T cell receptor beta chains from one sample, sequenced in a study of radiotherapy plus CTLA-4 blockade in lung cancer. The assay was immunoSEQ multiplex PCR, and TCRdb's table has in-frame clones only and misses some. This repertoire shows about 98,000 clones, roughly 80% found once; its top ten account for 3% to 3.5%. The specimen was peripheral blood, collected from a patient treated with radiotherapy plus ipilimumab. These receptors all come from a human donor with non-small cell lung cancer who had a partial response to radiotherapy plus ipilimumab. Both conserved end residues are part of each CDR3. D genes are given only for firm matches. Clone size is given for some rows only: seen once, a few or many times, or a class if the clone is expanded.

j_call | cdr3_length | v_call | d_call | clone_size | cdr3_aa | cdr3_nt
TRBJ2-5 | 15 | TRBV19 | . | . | CASSIFSGGRETQYF | TGTGCCAGTAGTATCTTTTCGGGGGGCCGGGAGACCCAGTACTTC
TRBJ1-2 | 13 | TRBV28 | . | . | CASSLRGYYGYTF | TGTGCCAGCAGTTTACGGGGATACTATGGCTACACCTTC
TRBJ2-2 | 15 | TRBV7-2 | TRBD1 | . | CASSSGQGETGELFF | TGTGCCAGCAGCTCGGGACAGGGGGAAACCGGGGAGCTGTTTTTT
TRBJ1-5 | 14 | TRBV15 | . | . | CATSRAQGGQPQHF | TGTGCCACCAGCAGAGCTCAGGGAGGACAGCCCCAGCATTTT
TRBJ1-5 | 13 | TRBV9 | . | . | CASSLREEQPQHF | TGTGCCAGCAGTCTCAGGGAGGAACAGCCCCAGCATTTT
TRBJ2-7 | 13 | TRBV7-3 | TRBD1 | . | CASSLGQNNEQYF | TGTGCCAGCAGCCTGGGACAGAATAACGAGCAGTACTTC
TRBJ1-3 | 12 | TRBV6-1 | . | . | CASMWQANTIYF | TGTGCCAGCATGTGGCAGGCCAACACCATATATTTT
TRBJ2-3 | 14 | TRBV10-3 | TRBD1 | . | CAIMGTGSPDTQYF | TGTGCCATCATGGGGACAGGGTCCCCAGATACGCAGTATTTT
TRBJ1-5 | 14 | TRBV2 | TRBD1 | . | CASSVDRGDQPQHF | TGTGCCAGCAGTGTCGACAGGGGAGACCAGCCCCAGCATTTT
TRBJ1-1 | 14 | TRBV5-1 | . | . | CASSPITGNTEAFF | TGCGCCAGCAGCCCCATAACAGGGAACACTGAAGCTTTCTTT
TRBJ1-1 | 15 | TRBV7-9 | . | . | CASSFASGLGTEAFF | TGTGCCAGCAGCTTTGCAAGTGGTCTCGGTACTGAAGCTTTCTTT
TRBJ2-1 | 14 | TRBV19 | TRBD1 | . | CASSNHRGSNEQFF | TGTGCCAGTAGTAACCACAGGGGTAGCAATGAGCAGTTCTTC
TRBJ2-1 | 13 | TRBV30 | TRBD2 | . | CAWMPSGINEQFF | TGTGCCTGGATGCCTAGCGGGATTAATGAGCAGTTCTTC
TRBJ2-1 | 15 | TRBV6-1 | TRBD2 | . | CASSESAGEANEQFF | TGTGCCAGCAGTGAAAGCGCGGGAGAGGCCAATGAGCAGTTCTTC
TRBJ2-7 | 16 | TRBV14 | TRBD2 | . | CASSPRLAGGPYEQYF | TGTGCCAGCAGCCCCAGGCTAGCGGGAGGCCCCTACGAGCAGTACTTC
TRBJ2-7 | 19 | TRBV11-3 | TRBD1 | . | CASSLDLRSTQGQSYEQYF | TGTGCCAGCAGCTTAGATCTCCGATCGACGCAGGGACAGTCCTACGAGCAGTACTTC
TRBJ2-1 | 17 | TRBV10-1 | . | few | CASSEGFAGNSFNEQFF | TGCGCCAGCAGTGAGGGGTTTGCAGGGAATTCCTTCAATGAGCAGTTCTTC
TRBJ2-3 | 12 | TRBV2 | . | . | CASSERTDTQYF | TGTGCCAGCAGTGAGAGAACAGATACGCAGTATTTT
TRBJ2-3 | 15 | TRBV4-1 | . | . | CASPPLESYTDTQYF | TGCGCCAGCCCTCCGCTGGAGTCCTACACAGATACGCAGTATTTT
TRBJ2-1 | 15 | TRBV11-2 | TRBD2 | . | CASSLVAGAYNEQFF | TGTGCCAGCAGCTTAGTCGCGGGAGCCTACAATGAGCAGTTCTTC
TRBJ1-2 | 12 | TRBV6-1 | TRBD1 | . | CASSPGTGGYTF | TGTGCCAGCAGCCCGGGGACAGGGGGCTACACCTTC
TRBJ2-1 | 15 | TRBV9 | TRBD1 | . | CASSALGQGPHEQFF | TGTGCCAGCAGCGCCCTGGGACAGGGGCCCCATGAGCAGTTCTTC
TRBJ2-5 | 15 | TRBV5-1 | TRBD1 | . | CASSAGTGSSETQYF | TGCGCCAGCAGCGCCGGGACAGGGTCGTCCGAGACCCAGTACTTC
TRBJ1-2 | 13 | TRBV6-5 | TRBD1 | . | CASSTRDSNGYTF | TGTGCCAGCAGTACCCGGGACAGCAATGGCTACACCTTC
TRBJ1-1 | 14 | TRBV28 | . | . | CASSPAGASTEAFF | TGTGCCAGCAGTCCTGCTGGGGCCAGCACTGAAGCTTTCTTT
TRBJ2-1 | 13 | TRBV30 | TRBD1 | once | CASWRDRGDEQFF | TGTGCCTCCTGGCGGGACAGGGGGGATGAGCAGTTCTTC
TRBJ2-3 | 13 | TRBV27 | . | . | CASRWDTADTQYF | TGTGCCAGCAGGTGGGACACCGCAGATACGCAGTATTTT
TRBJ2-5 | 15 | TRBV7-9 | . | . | CASSPQVYEKETQYF | TGTGCCAGCAGCCCGCAGGTCTATGAAAAAGAGACCCAGTACTTC
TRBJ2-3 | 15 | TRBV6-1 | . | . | CASSDPRRATDTQYF | TGTGCCAGCAGTGACCCCCGGAGGGCCACAGATACGCAGTATTTT
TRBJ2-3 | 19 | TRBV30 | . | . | CAWSVYEGEVYSSTDTQYF | TGTGCCTGGAGTGTATATGAGGGAGAGGTTTACTCTAGCACAGATACGCAGTATTTT
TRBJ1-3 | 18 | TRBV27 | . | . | CASRPTGSHNPSGNTIYF | TGTGCCAGCAGACCCACAGGGTCCCACAACCCATCTGGAAACACCATATATTTT
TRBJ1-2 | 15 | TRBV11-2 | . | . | CASSLDGNRVRGYTF | TGTGCCAGCAGCTTAGACGGAAACAGGGTCCGTGGCTACACCTTC
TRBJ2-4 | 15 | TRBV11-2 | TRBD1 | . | CASSLGGTGMNIQYF | TGTGCCAGCAGCTTAGGGGGGACAGGGATGAACATTCAGTACTTC
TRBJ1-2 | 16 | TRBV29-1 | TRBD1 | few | CSVAEAGGARNYGYTF | TGCAGCGTCGCCGAGGCAGGGGGCGCTCGGAACTATGGCTACACCTTC
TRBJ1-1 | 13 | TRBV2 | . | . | CASSRGVSTEAFF | TGTGCCAGCTCCCGCGGGGTCTCCACTGAAGCTTTCTTT
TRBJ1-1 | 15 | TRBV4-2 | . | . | CASSQVQGMNTEAFF | TGTGCCAGCAGCCAAGTGCAGGGGATGAACACTGAAGCTTTCTTT
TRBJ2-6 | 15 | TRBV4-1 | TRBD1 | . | CASSPQGSGANVLTF | TGCGCCAGCAGCCCACAGGGGTCTGGGGCCAACGTCCTGACTTTC
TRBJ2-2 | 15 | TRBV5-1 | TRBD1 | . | CASRAGTGGSGELFF | TGCGCCAGCAGGGCCGGGACAGGGGGGTCCGGGGAGCTGTTTTTT
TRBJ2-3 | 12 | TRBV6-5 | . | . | CASRSPSDTQYF | TGTGCCAGCAGATCCCCCTCAGATACGCAGTATTTT
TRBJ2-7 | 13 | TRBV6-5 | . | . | CASWKRAGYEQYF | TGTGCCTCCTGGAAGAGGGCGGGCTACGAGCAGTACTTC
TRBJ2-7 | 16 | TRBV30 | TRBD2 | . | CAWSVAGAGVSYEQYF | TGTGCCTGGAGTGTTGCAGGAGCGGGAGTATCTTACGAGCAGTACTTC
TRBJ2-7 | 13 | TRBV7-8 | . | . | CASSLNQRSEQYF | TGTGCCAGCAGCTTAAATCAGCGCAGCGAGCAGTACTTC
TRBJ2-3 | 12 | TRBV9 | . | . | CASSVIEGEQYF | TGTGCCAGCAGCGTAATCGAAGGAGAGCAGTATTTT
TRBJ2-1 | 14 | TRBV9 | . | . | CASSRQGDGNEQFF | TGTGCCAGCAGCCGTCAGGGTGATGGGAATGAGCAGTTCTTC
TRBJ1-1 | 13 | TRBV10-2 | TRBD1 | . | CATQGQRDTEAFF | TGCGCCACCCAGGGACAGCGGGACACTGAAGCTTTCTTT
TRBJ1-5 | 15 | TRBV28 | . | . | CASSRPDSYNQPQHF | TGTGCCAGCAGTCGTCCGGACAGCTACAATCAGCCCCAGCATTTT
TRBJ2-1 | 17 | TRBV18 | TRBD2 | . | CASSPPGLAGGGNEQFF | TGTGCCAGCTCACCCCCTGGACTAGCGGGAGGGGGCAATGAGCAGTTCTTC
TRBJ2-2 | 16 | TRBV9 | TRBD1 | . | CASSARTGVGTGELFF | TGTGCCAGCAGCGCAAGGACAGGGGTCGGCACCGGGGAGCTGTTTTTT
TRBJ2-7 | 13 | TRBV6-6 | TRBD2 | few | CASSRGLVNEQYF | TGTGCCAGCAGTCGCGGACTAGTAAATGAGCAGTACTTC
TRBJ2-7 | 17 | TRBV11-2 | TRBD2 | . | CASSLTGAGGNSYEQYF | TGTGCCAGCAGCTTAACAGGCGCGGGAGGGAACTCCTACGAGCAGTACTTC
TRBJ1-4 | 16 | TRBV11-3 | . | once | CASSSIGRRSNEKLFF | TGTGCCAGCAGCTCAATCGGCCGGCGGAGTAATGAAAAACTGTTTTTT
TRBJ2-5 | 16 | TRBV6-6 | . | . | CASSYVRVPGRETQYF | TGTGCCAGCAGCTACGTCAGGGTCCCCGGACGGGAGACCCAGTACTTC
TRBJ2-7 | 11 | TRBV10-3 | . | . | CAISGGSLQYF | TGTGCCATCAGTGGAGGGTCTCTGCAGTACTTC
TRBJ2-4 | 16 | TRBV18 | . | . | CASSPPQGITKNIQYF | TGTGCCAGCTCACCACCTCAGGGGATAACCAAAAACATTCAGTACTTC
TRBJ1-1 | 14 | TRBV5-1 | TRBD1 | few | CASSLQQGATEAFF | TGCGCCAGCAGCTTGCAACAGGGGGCCACTGAAGCTTTCTTT
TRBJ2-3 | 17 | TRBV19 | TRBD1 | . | CASSIGSNRGLTDTQYF | TGTGCCAGTAGTATAGGCTCTAACAGGGGGCTCACAGATACGCAGTATTTT
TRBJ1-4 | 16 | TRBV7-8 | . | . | CASSLPPGGTNEKLFF | TGTGCCAGCAGCTTACCTCCCGGGGGGACTAATGAAAAACTGTTTTTT